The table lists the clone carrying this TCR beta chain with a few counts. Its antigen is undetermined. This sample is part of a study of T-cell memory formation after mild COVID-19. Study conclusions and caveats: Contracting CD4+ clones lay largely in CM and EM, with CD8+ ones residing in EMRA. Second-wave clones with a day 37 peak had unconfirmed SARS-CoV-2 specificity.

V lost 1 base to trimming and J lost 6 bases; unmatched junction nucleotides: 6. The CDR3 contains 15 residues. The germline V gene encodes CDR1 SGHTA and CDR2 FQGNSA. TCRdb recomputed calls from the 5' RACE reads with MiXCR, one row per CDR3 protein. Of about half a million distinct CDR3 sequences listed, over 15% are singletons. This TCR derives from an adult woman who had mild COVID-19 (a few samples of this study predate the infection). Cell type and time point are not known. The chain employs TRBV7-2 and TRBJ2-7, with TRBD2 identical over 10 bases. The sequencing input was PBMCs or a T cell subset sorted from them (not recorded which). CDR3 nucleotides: TGTGCCAGCAGCTTAGAACGCACTAGCGGGGTCGAGCAGTACTTC. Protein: CASSLERTSGVEQYF.